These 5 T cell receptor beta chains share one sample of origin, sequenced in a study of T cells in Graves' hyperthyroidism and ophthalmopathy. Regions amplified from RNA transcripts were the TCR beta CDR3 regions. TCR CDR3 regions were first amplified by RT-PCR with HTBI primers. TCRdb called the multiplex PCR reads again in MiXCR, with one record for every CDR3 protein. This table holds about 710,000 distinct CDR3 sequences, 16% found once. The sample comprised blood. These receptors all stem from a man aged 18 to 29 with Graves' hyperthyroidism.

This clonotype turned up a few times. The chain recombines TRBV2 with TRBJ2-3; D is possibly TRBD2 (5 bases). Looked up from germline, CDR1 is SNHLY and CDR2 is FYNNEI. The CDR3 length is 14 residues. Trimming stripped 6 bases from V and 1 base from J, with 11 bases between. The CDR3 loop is CASRYTGGTDTQYF. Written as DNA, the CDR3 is TGTGCCAGCAGGTACACCGGGGGCACAGATACGCAGTATTTT.

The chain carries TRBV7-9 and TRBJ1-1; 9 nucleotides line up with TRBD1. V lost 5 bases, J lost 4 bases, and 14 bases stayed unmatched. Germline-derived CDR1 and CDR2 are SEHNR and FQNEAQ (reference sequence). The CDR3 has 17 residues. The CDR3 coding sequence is TGTGCCAGCAGCCTCACCAATTTAGGACAGGGGAGCACTGAAGCTTTCTTT. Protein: CASSLTNLGQGSTEAFF.

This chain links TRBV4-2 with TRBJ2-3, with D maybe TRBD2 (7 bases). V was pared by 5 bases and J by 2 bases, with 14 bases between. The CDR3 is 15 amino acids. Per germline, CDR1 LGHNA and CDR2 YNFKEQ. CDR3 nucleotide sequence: TGTGCCAGCAGCAGGGGGAGCGGGGACACAGATACGCAGTATTTT. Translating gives CASSRGSGDTDTQYF.

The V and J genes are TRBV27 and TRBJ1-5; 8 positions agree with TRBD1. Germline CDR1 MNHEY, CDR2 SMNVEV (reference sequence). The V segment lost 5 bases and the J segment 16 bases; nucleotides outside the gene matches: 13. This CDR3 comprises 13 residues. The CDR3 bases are TGTGCCAGCAGTCTTAACGGACAGGGTTTAAGTCATTTT. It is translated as CASSLNGQGLSHF.

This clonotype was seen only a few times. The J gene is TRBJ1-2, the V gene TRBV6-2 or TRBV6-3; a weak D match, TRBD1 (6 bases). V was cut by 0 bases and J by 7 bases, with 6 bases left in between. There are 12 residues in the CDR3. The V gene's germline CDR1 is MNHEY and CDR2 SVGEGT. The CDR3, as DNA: TGTGCCAGCAGTTACTCGACAGGTGGCTACACCTTC. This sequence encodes CASSYSTGGYTF.